This T cell receptor beta chain was sequenced in a study of regulatory T cells in long-lasting Graves disease. On the study more broadly: Graves' cases, newly diagnosed, had used antithyroid drugs under 3 months.

V lost 0 bases and J 7 bases, leaving 16 bases between the germline ends. Germline values: CDR1 SGDLS, CDR2 YYNGEE. The CDR3 length is 15 residues. The time point: newly diagnosed GD, antithyroid drugs for less than 3 months. There was RNA extracted from PBMCs, and the TCR library was made from it. Patients met American Thyroid Association criteria for Graves' disease. The collection involved drawing around 10 milliliters of peripheral blood into EDTA tubes. Arm-PCR of CDR3 regions and iRepertoire HTBI primers were used to build TCR beta libraries. MiXCR, run by TCRdb on the multiplex PCR reads, gives a single entry per CDR3 protein. The profile shows about 470,000 distinct CDR3 sequences, around 15% of them singletons. These data were also filed under a second study, of T cells in Graves' hyperthyroidism and ophthalmopathy. That study adds: Primed by the HTBI set, a first-round RT-PCR was run on the TCR CDR3.

The clonotype originates from a man aged 40-49 years with Graves disease. The input for sequencing was peripheral blood mononuclear cells (PBMCs), taken at new diagnosis, from a patient treated with antithyroid drugs. The V gene is TRBV9, the J gene TRBJ2-5; no clear D gene. In nucleotides, the CDR3 is TGTGCCAGCAGCGTAGGAGACGCATCCGTAAGGACCCAGTACTTC. Its translation is CASSVGDASVRTQYF.